The 8 T cell receptor beta chains given below trace back to one sample, sequenced in a study of beta chain features in type 1 diabetes. The investigators reverse transcribed all of the isolated RNA, so they sequenced expressed TCRB transcripts. Some clones are missing from TCRdb's copy, which holds only in-frame ones; the method was immunoSEQ multiplex PCR. Of approximately 380,000 clones listed, more than 13% are singletons. Sequenced: naive CD4+ T cells from blood. These receptors were obtained from a woman aged 18-29 years in good health.

This chain's CDR3 is CASSHGPIGQVHEQYF. The DNA of the CDR3 is TGTGCCAGCAGCCATGGACCCATCGGACAGGTCCACGAGCAGTACTTC. J is TRBJ2-7 and V is TRBV4-2; 7 nucleotides agree with TRBD1. With V trimmed by 3 bases and J by 5 bases, 13 bases remained unmatched. The CDR3 sequence is 16 residues long. Germline lookup yields CDR1 LGHNA and CDR2 YNFKEQ.

The rearrangement links TRBV19 to TRBJ2-1; weak D call: TRBD1 (5 bases). Germline V lookup: CDR1 LNHDA, CDR2 SQIVND (reference sequence). The CDR3 is 14 residues long. Trimming took 7 bases from V and 8 from J, leaving 18 bases between them. CDR3 in amino acids: CASNTDSIWDEQFF. CDR3 DNA sequence: TGTGCCAGTAACACAGACAGTATCTGGGATGAGCAGTTCTTC.

This clone was observed a few times. The rearrangement links TRBV13 to TRBJ1-2, with 10 bases matching TRBD1. V lost 4 bases to trimming and J lost 3 bases; unmatched junction nucleotides: 11. The CDR3 consists of 17 residues. Germline loops: CDR1 PRHDT, CDR2 FYEKMQ (reference sequence). CDR3 in DNA: TGTGCCAGCAGCTCTCCGGGACAGGGGCAAGGTGACTATGGCTACACCTTC. It translates to CASSSPGQGQGDYGYTF.

The gene calls are TRBV15 and TRBJ2-3; 8 nucleotides match TRBD2. Germline V gene sequence: CDR1 LNHNV, CDR2 YYDKDF (reference sequence). CDR3 size: 16 residues. The trim removed 1 base at V and 3 bases at J, leaving 6 bases unmatched. This chain's CDR3 is CATSRARTSSTDTQYF. Written as DNA, the CDR3 is TGTGCCACCAGCAGAGCGCGGACTAGCAGTACAGATACGCAGTATTTT.

The chain joins TRBV7-3 to TRBJ2-1; D not certain. CDR1 SGHTA and CDR2 FQGTGA come from the germline V gene. V was clipped by 0 bases and J by 9 bases, with 6 bases between them. CDR3 length: 12 residues. The CDR3 loop is CASSLTSGEQFF. DNA of the CDR3: TGTGCCAGCAGCTTAACCTCCGGTGAGCAGTTCTTC.

This sequence joins TRBV4-3 and TRBJ2-2; 9 nucleotides match TRBD1. The V segment lost 0 bases and the J segment 4 bases; nucleotides outside the gene matches: 9. Germline V gene sequence: CDR1 LGHNA, CDR2 YSLEER. This CDR3 contains 18 residues. In nucleotides, the CDR3 is TGCGCCAGCAGCCAAGAAGCCACGGGACAGGGTACCACCGGGGAGCTGTTTTTT. Amino acids: CASSQEATGQGTTGELFF.

The J gene is TRBJ2-1, the V gene TRBV11-2; D possibly corresponds to TRBD2 (5 bases). The CDR3 consists of 12 residues. The V gene lost 3 bases and the J gene lost 7 bases, with 7 bases spanning the gap. In germline, CDR1 is SGHAT, CDR2 FQNNGV. Here the CDR3 DNA reads TGTGCCAGCAGCTTCGTAGCGAATGAGCAGTTCTTC. Translation: CASSFVANEQFF.

V and J are TRBV7-3 and TRBJ1-2, with D possibly TRBD1 on 6 matching bases. Deletions cut 0 bases from V and 7 bases from J, with 12 bases between. The CDR3 has 14 residues. Germline CDR1 SGHTA, CDR2 FQGTGA. The CDR3 DNA reads as TGTGCCAGCAGCTTAACAGGTCAGGGGACTGGCTACACCTTC. Encoded protein: CASSLTGQGTGYTF.